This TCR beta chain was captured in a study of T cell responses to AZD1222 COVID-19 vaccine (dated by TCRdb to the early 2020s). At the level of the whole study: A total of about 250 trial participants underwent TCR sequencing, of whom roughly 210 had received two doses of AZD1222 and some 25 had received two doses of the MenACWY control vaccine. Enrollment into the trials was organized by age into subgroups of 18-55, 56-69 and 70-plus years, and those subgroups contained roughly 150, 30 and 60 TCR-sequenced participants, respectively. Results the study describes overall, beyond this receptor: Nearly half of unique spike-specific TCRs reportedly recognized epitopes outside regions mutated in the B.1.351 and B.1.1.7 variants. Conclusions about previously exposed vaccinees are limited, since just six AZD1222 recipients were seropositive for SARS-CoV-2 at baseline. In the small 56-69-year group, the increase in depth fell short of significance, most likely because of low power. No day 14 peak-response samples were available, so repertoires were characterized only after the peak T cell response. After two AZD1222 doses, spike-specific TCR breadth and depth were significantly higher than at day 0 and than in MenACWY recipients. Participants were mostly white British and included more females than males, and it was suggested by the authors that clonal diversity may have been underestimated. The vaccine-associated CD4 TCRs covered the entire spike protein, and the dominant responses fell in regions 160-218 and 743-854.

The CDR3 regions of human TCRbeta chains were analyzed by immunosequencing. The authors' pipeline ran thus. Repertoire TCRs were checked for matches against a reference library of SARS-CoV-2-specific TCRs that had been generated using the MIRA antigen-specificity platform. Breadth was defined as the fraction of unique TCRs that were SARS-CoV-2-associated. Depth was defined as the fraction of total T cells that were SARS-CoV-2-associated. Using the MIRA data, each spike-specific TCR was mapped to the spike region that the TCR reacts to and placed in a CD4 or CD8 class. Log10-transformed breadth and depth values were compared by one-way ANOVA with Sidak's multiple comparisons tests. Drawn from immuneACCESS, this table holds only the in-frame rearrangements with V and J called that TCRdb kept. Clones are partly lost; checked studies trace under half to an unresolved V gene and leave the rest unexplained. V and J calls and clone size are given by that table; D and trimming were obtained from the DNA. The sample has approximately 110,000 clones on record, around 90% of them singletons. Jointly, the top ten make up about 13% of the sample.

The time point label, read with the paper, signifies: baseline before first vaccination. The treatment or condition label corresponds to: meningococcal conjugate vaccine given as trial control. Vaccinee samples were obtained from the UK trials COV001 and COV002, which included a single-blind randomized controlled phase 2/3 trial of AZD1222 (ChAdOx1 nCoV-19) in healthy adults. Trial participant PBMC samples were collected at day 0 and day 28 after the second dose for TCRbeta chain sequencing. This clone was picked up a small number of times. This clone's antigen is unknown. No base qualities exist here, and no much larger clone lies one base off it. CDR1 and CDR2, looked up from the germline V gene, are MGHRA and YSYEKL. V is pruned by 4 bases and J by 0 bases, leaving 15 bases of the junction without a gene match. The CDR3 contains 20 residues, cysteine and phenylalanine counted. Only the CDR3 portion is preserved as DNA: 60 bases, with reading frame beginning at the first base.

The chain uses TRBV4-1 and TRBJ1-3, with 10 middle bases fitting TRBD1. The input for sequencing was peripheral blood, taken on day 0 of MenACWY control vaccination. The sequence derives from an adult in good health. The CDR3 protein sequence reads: CASSLERATGGFSSGNTIYF. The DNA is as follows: TGCGCCAGCAGCCTTGAAAGGGCGACAGGGGGCTTTAGCTCTGGAAACACCATATATTTT.